This TCR beta chain was profiled in a study of blood T cell repertoires in COVID-19. Assay: immunoSEQ multiplex PCR; the TCRdb copy retains only in-frame clones and omits some. The sample holds some 530,000 clones, more than 85% seen once. V was shortened by 3 bases and J by 2 bases, with 12 bases between the two germline ends. Germline V lookup: CDR1 SGHNT, CDR2 YYREEE (reference sequence). The CDR3 loop spans 15 amino acids. The cohort comprised adults aged 18 to 89 years residing in 20 to 25 US areas. Participant-reported clinical history was the basis for cohort assignment. This receptor was obtained from a woman in her fifties or sixties who had recovered from COVID-19. The specimen was PBMCs or T cells enriched from blood (not recorded which). The J gene is TRBJ1-5, the V gene TRBV5-4; tentative D call: TRBD1 (6 bases). CDR3 region: CASSSYRVGNQPQHF. The DNA of the CDR3 is TGTGCCAGCAGCTCCTACAGGGTTGGCAATCAGCCCCAGCATTTT.